This TCR beta chain was captured by sequencing in a study of breast tumors, draining lymph nodes, adjacent tissues. The study's findings and limits: The lymph node origin of tumor T cells was framed as consistent with a hypothesis, not demonstrated. Tumor repertoires ranked between lymph nodes and nontumor tissue in diversity, with V and J gene preferences.

TCRdb independently ran MiXCR on the multiplex PCR reads; one entry per CDR3 protein. The repertoire holds over 200,000 distinct CDR3 sequences, roughly a third seen once, with roughly 3.5% in the top ten. Axillary draining lymph nodes of breast cancer patients supplied the node samples. Details on this clonotype: As yet, its antigen is unknown.

The CDR3 covers 16 residues. Looked up from germline, CDR1 is LGHDT and CDR2 is YNNKEL (reference sequence). The germline V and J ends were trimmed by 2 bases and 3 bases, with 11 bases remaining between them. Material for sequencing was axillary lymph node tissue. The TCR was taken from a female donor with breast cancer. Some clones in this sample may be carry-over from other donors' samples. The chain uses TRBV3-1 and TRBJ1-6; a weak D match, TRBD1 (5 bases). CDR3 amino acids: CASSQIQGFYNSPLHF. CDR3 DNA: TGTGCCAGCAGCCAAATCCAGGGATTCTATAATTCACCCCTCCACTTT.